The 10 T cell receptor beta chains in this list originate from one sample, sequenced in a study of technical replicates of blood from a handful of donors. This table comes from immunoSEQ multiplex PCR, and its TCRdb copy is limited to in-frame clones, with some not included. Of approximately 12,000 clones listed, over 85% are singletons. Sequencing used PBMCs. The receptors were gathered from a human donor in good health.

V usage is TRBV7-8 and J usage is TRBJ1-2; the D gene is possibly TRBD1 (6 bases). The CDR3 loop spans 17 amino acids. Germline V gene lookup returns CDR1 SGHVS and CDR2 FQNEAQ. The V gene lost 5 bases and the J gene lost 4 bases, with 23 bases spanning the gap. The DNA of the CDR3 is TGTGCCAGCAGCCGTAAGCGGACAGACAAGGATGGCTATGGCTACACCTTC. Translation gives CASSRKRTDKDGYGYTF.

This clone was seen once. This chain links TRBV19 with TRBJ1-5; 7 nucleotides agree with TRBD1. In germline, CDR1 is LNHDA, CDR2 SQIVND (reference sequence). Trimming removed 7 bases from V and 2 bases from J; junction bases left unmatched: 8. CDR3 size: 15 residues. The CDR3: CASTPNRGGNQPQHF. The CDR3 DNA follows: TGTGCCAGTACCCCAAACAGGGGAGGCAATCAGCCCCAGCATTTT.

This clone appeared a single time. V is TRBV15 and J is TRBJ1-4; D is perhaps TRBD1 (6 bases). Trimming left V 5 bases short and J 6 bases short, with 16 bases between. The CDR3 runs 15 residues. The germline V gene has CDR1 LNHNV and CDR2 YYDKDF (reference sequence). DNA for the CDR3: TGTGCCACCAGCGCCGGGACAAAGGGTGATGAAAAACTGTTTTTT. This translates into CATSAGTKGDEKLFF. The entire variable domain, with the rest obtained from reference TRBV15 and TRBJ1-4, is as follows: DAMVIQNPRYQVTQFGKPVTLSCSQTLNHNVMYWYQQKSSQAPKLLFHYYDKDFNNEADTPDNFQSRRPNTSFCFLDIRSPGLGDTAMYLCATSAGTKGDEKLFFGSGTQLSVL.

The chain combines TRBV28 with TRBJ2-5; 9 bases are a match to TRBD2. CDR3 length equals 15 residues. Germline trimming cut 4 bases from V and 4 bases from J; bases unmatched to any gene: 7. The germline V gene has CDR1 MDHEN and CDR2 SYDVKM. The CDR3: CASSYSSGNRETQYF. The CDR3, as DNA: TGTGCCAGCAGTTATTCTAGCGGGAATCGAGAGACCCAGTACTTC.

The chain couples TRBV6-1 to TRBJ2-5; a weak D match, TRBD1 (6 bases). The germline CDR1 and CDR2 sequences are MNHNS and SASEGT. The ends were cut back, 1 base at V and 3 bases at J, with 9 bases in the middle. The CDR3 has 14 residues. CDR3 loop: CASSEGYREETQYF. CDR3 coding DNA: TGTGCCAGCAGTGAAGGGTACAGGGAAGAGACCCAGTACTTC.

The gene calls are TRBV5-1 and TRBJ2-5; no firm D call. The CDR3 length is 11 residues. V was pared by 2 bases and J by 3 bases, with 2 bases between. Germline loops: CDR1 SGHRS, CDR2 YFSETQ. The CDR3 coding sequence is TGCGCCAGCAGCTTCGAAGAGACCCAGTACTTC. Its translation is CASSFEETQYF.

The gene calls are TRBV7-6 and TRBJ1-2, with TRBD1 identical over 9 bases. The V gene's germline CDR1 is SGHVS and CDR2 FNYEAQ. With V trimmed by 5 bases and J by 7 bases, 20 bases remained unmatched. The CDR3 covers 18 residues. CDR3 nucleotides: TGTGCCAGCAGCCCCACCGGGACAGGGAGGCTACGCGCTTTTGGCTACACCTTC. Translating it yields CASSPTGTGRLRAFGYTF.

The CDR3 nucleotides read TGTGCCAGCAGCCCTGGCGCCGGGACAGGGTGGAAGACCCAGTACTTC. Residues: CASSPGAGTGWKTQYF. The chain carries TRBV14 and TRBJ2-5; 9 nucleotides match TRBD1. The CDR3 consists of 16 residues. V shed 4 bases, J shed 6 bases, and the junction held 12 bases outside the gene matches. Germline V lookup: CDR1 SGHDN, CDR2 FVKESK.

The CDR3 loop reads CASRYLTDRGNTIYF. As DNA, the CDR3 is TGTGCAAGTCGCTACCTGACAGATAGAGGAAACACCATATATTTT. The rearrangement joins TRBV12-2 to TRBJ1-3; TRBD1, as called in the table, went unchecked against the DNA. TRBV12-2 is a pseudogene. This CDR3 region has 15 residues.

The CDR3 nucleotides are TGCAGCGTTGAACCCCCCGGGAGGGTGGATACGCAGTATTTT. This translates into CSVEPPGRVDTQYF. The rearrangement links TRBV29-1 to TRBJ2-3; TRBD2 matches 8 bases. The CDR3 consists of 14 residues. Germline V CDR1 and CDR2: SQVTM, ANQGSEA. V was clipped by 2 bases and J by 6 bases; unmatched bases: 7.